The 31 T cell receptor beta chains in this list originate from one sample, sequenced in a study of long-term antiretroviral therapy in people with HIV. The immunoSEQ assay was v3.0, run at survey level. Measured with immunoSEQ multiplex PCR; TCRdb has only the in-frame clones, and not every one. In the table there are 15,000 to 20,000 clones, roughly 94% of which are singletons. The specimen comprised unsorted PBMCs, sampled roughly 6.2 years after starting antiretroviral therapy. The receptors stem from a woman in her forties or fifties with HIV.

This chain uses TRBV6-6 with TRBJ2-7; 8 positions match TRBD2. V was clipped by 7 bases and J by 1 base; unmatched bases: 6. Germline V CDR1 and CDR2: MNHNY, SVGAGI (reference sequence). The CDR3 is made up of 14 amino acids. The CDR3 sequence is CASKDQRGSYEQYF. The CDR3 bases are TGTGCCAGCAAAGACCAGCGGGGGTCCTACGAGCAGTACTTC.

J is TRBJ1-2 and V is TRBV5-6; D ambiguous. Germline V gives CDR1 SGHDT, CDR2 YYEEEE. V shed 0 bases and J shed 4 bases, with 4 bases lying between them. The CDR3 contains 12 residues. CDR3 nucleotides: TGTGCCAGCAGCTTGGAGCCCTATGGCTACACCTTC. It is translated as CASSLEPYGYTF.

The chain links TRBV6-5 to TRBJ1-3; no reliable D call. CDR3 length: 15 amino acids. V lost 0 bases and J 0 bases, leaving 6 bases between the germline ends. Germline V gene sequence: CDR1 MNHEY, CDR2 SVGAGI. CDR3 sequence: CASSYSLTSGNTIYF. The CDR3, as DNA: TGTGCCAGCAGTTACTCCTTGACCTCTGGAAACACCATATATTTT.

V is TRBV10-3 and J is TRBJ1-2; no firm D call. V was clipped by 2 bases and J by 8 bases, with 9 bases between them. The germline CDR1 and CDR2 sequences are ENHRY and SYGVKD. The CDR3 is made up of 12 amino acids. For the CDR3, the DNA is TGTGCCATCAGTGAGGTTGGGCGAGGCTACACCTTC. This translates into CAISEVGRGYTF.

V is TRBV4-3 and J is TRBJ2-2, with 8 positions matching TRBD2. Unmatched junction bases numbered 3, after V lost 0 bases and J lost 3 bases. CDR3 length equals 16 residues. The V gene's germline CDR1 is LGHNA and CDR2 YSLEER. CDR3 in DNA: TGCGCCAGCAGCCAAGAGGAGCGGGAGTACACCGGGGAGCTGTTTTTT. This sequence encodes CASSQEEREYTGELFF.

V is TRBV10-3 and J is TRBJ2-7, with 7 bases matching TRBD1. Unmatched junction bases numbered 6, after V lost 0 bases and J lost 4 bases. The length of the CDR3 is 15 residues. Per the germline V gene, CDR1 is ENHRY and CDR2 is SYGVKD. The CDR3 DNA follows: TGTGCCATCAGTGAGTCCGGGACAGTTAAGTACGAGCAGTACTTC. Amino acid sequence: CAISESGTVKYEQYF.

The chain has TRBV7-2 and TRBJ1-1, with TRBD1 matching over 8 bases. Germline CDR1 and CDR2: SGHTA and FQGNSA. Germline trimming cut 3 bases from V and 1 base from J; bases unmatched to any gene: 7. The CDR3 runs to 16 residues. The CDR3 coding sequence is TGTGCCAGCAGCTTCTTCCGGACAGGGAAGAACACTGAAGCTTTCTTT. As protein: CASSFFRTGKNTEAFF.

The chain joins TRBV6-1 to TRBJ1-4, with D possibly TRBD1 on 5 matching bases. CDR1 is MNHNS and CDR2 is SASEGT in the germline V gene. V was cut by 6 bases and J by 8 bases, with 19 bases left in between. The length of the CDR3 is 15 residues. This CDR3 is CASSAAGSSMEKLFF. CDR3 sequence (DNA): TGTGCCAGCAGCGCCGCAGGGTCAAGCATGGAAAAACTGTTTTTT.

This chain joins TRBV7-6 and TRBJ2-5; 10 bases line up with TRBD2. Germline loops: CDR1 SGHVS, CDR2 FNYEAQ. The CDR3 has 18 amino acids. V shed 2 bases, J shed 1 base, and the junction held 10 bases outside the gene matches. Written as DNA, the CDR3 is TGTGCCAGCAGCTTAATAACTAGCGGGGCTCCAAGCCAAGAGACCCAGTACTTC. Translation gives CASSLITSGAPSQETQYF.

The chain carries TRBV6-1 and TRBJ1-1, with 11 bases fitting TRBD1. With V trimmed by 2 bases and J by 2 bases, 4 bases remained unmatched. The germline V gene encodes CDR1 MNHNS and CDR2 SASEGT. The CDR3 covers 16 residues. The CDR3, as DNA: TGTGCCAGCAGTGAAAGGGACAGGGGGGTAAACACTGAAGCTTTCTTT. Translating it yields CASSERDRGVNTEAFF.

V and J are TRBV5-1 and TRBJ2-2; unclear D gene. V was shortened by 1 base and J by 1 base, with 11 bases between the two germline ends. This CDR3 spans 16 amino acids. Germline-derived CDR1 and CDR2 are SGHRS and YFSETQ. CDR3 residues: CASSLNGPVNTGELFF. CDR3 bases: TGCGCCAGCAGCTTGAACGGACCAGTGAACACCGGGGAGCTGTTTTTT.

This chain joins TRBV11-2 and TRBJ2-4; possibly TRBD1 or TRBD2 for D (5 bases each). Trimming removed 0 bases at V and 11 bases at J, with 8 bases between. CDR3 length: 12 amino acids. Germline CDR1 reads SGHAT; CDR2 reads FQNNGV. CDR3 loop: CASSLEGVLQYF. Here the CDR3 DNA reads TGTGCCAGCAGCTTAGAGGGGGTGCTTCAGTACTTC. Full variable domain (missing parts from reference TRBV11-2 and TRBJ2-4): EAGVAQSPRYKIIEKRQSVAFWCNPISGHATLYWYQQILGQGPKLLIQFQNNGVVDDSQLPKDRFSAERLKGVDSTLKIQPAKLEDSAVYLCASSLEGVLQYFGAGTRLSVL.

This clone was seen just once. The genes are TRBV6-9 and TRBJ2-3, with 7 bases lining up with TRBD2. The CDR3 consists of 20 residues. Germline trimming cut 7 bases from V and 0 bases from J; bases unmatched to any gene: 22. Germline V gene data show CDR1 as MNHGY and CDR2 as SVAAGI. In nucleotides, the CDR3 is TGTGCCAGCAAGTTGTTCGGGAGGACACAGCACCCCCGCAGCACAGATACGCAGTATTTT. Translated, it gives CASKLFGRTQHPRSTDTQYF.

V gene TRBV5-6 combines with J gene TRBJ2-7; D call uncertain. There are 12 residues in the CDR3. The germline V and J ends were trimmed by 0 bases and 6 bases, with 7 bases remaining between them. Germline V gives CDR1 SGHDT, CDR2 YYEEEE. CDR3 DNA: TGTGCCAGCAGCTTGGTAGCAAGCGAGCAGTACTTC. The encoded protein is CASSLVASEQYF. Looking up the rest from reference TRBV5-6 and TRBJ2-7 gives the full variable domain: DAGVTQSPTHLIKTRGQQVTLRCSPKSGHDTVSWYQQALGQGPQFIFQYYEEEERQRGNFPDRFSGHQFPNYSSELNVNALLLGDSALYLCASSLVASEQYFGPGTRLTVT.

This chain uses TRBV9 with TRBJ2-7; D not resolved. The CDR3 is 13 residues long. Trimming removed 0 bases at V and 3 bases at J, with 7 bases between. The germline gives CDR1 SGDLS, CDR2 YYNGEE. In DNA, the CDR3 is TGTGCCAGCAGCGTAGGGGTAAACTACGAGCAGTACTTC. Its translation: CASSVGVNYEQYF.

The chain has TRBV10-3 and TRBJ1-2; D gene unclear. The germline gives CDR1 ENHRY, CDR2 SYGVKD. The V gene lost 3 bases and the J gene lost 3 bases, with 11 bases spanning the gap. This CDR3 has 14 residues. The CDR3 reads CAISDYNSDYGYTF. CDR3 DNA: TGTGCCATCAGTGATTACAACAGCGACTATGGCTACACCTTC.

The J gene is TRBJ2-3, the V gene TRBV13, with 10 bases lining up with TRBD2. Germline V CDR1 and CDR2: PRHDT, FYEKMQ (reference sequence). After removal of 3 bases from V and 8 bases from J, the junction contained 14 bases not matched to a gene. The length of the CDR3 is 17 residues. The CDR3 sequence is CASSFSSGSIPRGTQYF. For the CDR3, the DNA is TGTGCCAGCAGCTTCTCTAGCGGGAGTATACCCCGGGGTACGCAGTATTTT.

V gene TRBV6-1 combines with J gene TRBJ2-7, with TRBD1 identical over 7 bases. The CDR3 is made up of 14 amino acids. Germline lookup yields CDR1 MNHNS and CDR2 SASEGT. J was trimmed by 0 bases and V by 5 bases; bases with no gene match: 4. The CDR3 protein is CASSTQGYSYEQYF. CDR3 DNA sequence: TGTGCCAGCAGTACACAGGGGTACTCCTACGAGCAGTACTTC.

The chain employs TRBV4-1 and TRBJ2-7; 11 bases fit TRBD2. The germline V gene encodes CDR1 MGHRA and CDR2 YSYEKL. This CDR3 is 21 amino acids long. With V trimmed by 0 bases and J by 3 bases, 19 bases remained unmatched. CDR3 sequence reads: CASSQDPLAGGLLVSVYEQYF. As DNA, the CDR3 is TGCGCCAGCAGCCAAGATCCCCTAGCGGGGGGTCTCCTTGTCTCTGTCTACGAGCAGTACTTC.

This clone was recorded once. The chain joins TRBV2 to TRBJ2-2; TRBD1 is a possible D gene (5 bases). CDR3 size: 16 residues. The germline CDR1 and CDR2 sequences are SNHLY and FYNNEI. V lost 2 bases, J lost 5 bases, and 15 bases lay in between. CDR3 in amino acids: CASSERAGLQTGELFF. As DNA, the CDR3 is TGTGCCAGCAGTGAAAGGGCAGGGTTACAGACCGGGGAGCTGTTTTTT.

This clone was seen just once. The chain recombines TRBV7-8 with TRBJ2-1; 8 bases agree with TRBD2. The CDR3 covers 16 residues. CDR1 and CDR2 from the germline V gene are SGHVS and FQNEAQ. J lost 7 bases, V lost 4 bases, and 12 bases had no gene match. In DNA, the CDR3 is TGTGCCAGCAGCTCCTTTGGGACTAGGTTCGGTAATGAGCAGTTCTTC. It encodes CASSSFGTRFGNEQFF.

The J gene is TRBJ2-5, the V gene TRBV28, with D possibly TRBD1 on 6 matching bases. The length of the CDR3 is 17 residues. V lost 4 bases, J lost 0 bases, and 18 bases lay in between. Germline assignment: CDR1 MDHEN and CDR2 SYDVKM. The DNA for the CDR3 is TGTGCCAGCAGTTCCCTCAAGACAGGCCTGTACCAAGAGACCCAGTACTTC. It is translated as CASSSLKTGLYQETQYF.

The genes are TRBV7-9 and TRBJ2-7, with 7 positions matching TRBD2. Trimming removed 5 bases from V and 6 bases from J; junction bases left unmatched: 13. This CDR3 comprises 15 residues. Germline V CDR1 and CDR2: SEHNR, FQNEAQ (reference sequence). CDR3 sequence (DNA): TGTGCCAGCAGCCCAGCGGGGATCGATCGACCCGAGCAGTACTTC. Residues: CASSPAGIDRPEQYF. Supplemented by reference TRBV7-9 and TRBJ2-7, the full variable domain reads DTGVSQNPRHKITKRGQNVTFRCDPISEHNRLYWYRQTLGQGPEFLTYFQNEAQLEKSRLLSDRFSAERPKGSFSTLEIQRTEQGDSAMYLCASSPAGIDRPEQYFGPGTRLTVT.

This chain joins TRBV2 and TRBJ2-7; 8 bases fit TRBD2. This CDR3 spans 15 amino acids. In germline, CDR1 is SNHLY, CDR2 FYNNEI. V was pared by 6 bases and J by 0 bases, with 7 bases of the junction left unmatched. Here the CDR3 DNA reads TGTGCCAGCAGGGATCATAGCGGGGTCTCCTACGAGCAGTACTTC. It codes for CASRDHSGVSYEQYF.

In nucleotides, the CDR3 is TGTGCCAGCAGCTCATACCCCGGGGTAGCCAAAAACATTCAGTACTTC. This codes for CASSSYPGVAKNIQYF. The chain joins TRBV7-9 to TRBJ2-4, with D possibly matching TRBD2 (5 bases). Trimming shortened V by 4 bases and J by 0 bases, and 13 bases separated the two germline ends. This CDR3 has 16 amino acids. The germline CDR1 and CDR2 sequences are SEHNR and FQNEAQ (reference sequence).

The rearrangement links TRBV7-6 to TRBJ2-2; a possible D gene is TRBD1 (5 bases). Per germline, CDR1 SGHVS and CDR2 FNYEAQ. Between the trimmed V and J ends, which lost 4 bases and 7 bases, there was a span of 16 bases. This CDR3 is 15 amino acids long. CDR3 residues: CASSWGGPVGGELFF. CDR3 sequence (DNA): TGTGCCAGCAGCTGGGGCGGTCCCGTAGGCGGGGAGCTGTTTTTT.

This clone is a singleton in its sample. The chain recombines TRBV11-2 with TRBJ2-1; tentative D call: TRBD1 (5 bases). There are 14 residues in the CDR3. Trimming stripped 7 bases from V and 7 bases from J, with 17 bases between. Germline V gene lookup returns CDR1 SGHAT and CDR2 FQNNGV. CDR3 bases: TGTGCCAGCATAGGGGTAAAAGGACCTAATGAGCAGTTCTTC. This translates into CASIGVKGPNEQFF.

V usage is TRBV27 and J usage is TRBJ1-2, with 7 bases that match TRBD1. The CDR3 has 15 amino acids. After removal of 7 bases from V and 0 bases from J, the junction contained 8 bases not matched to a gene. CDR1 is MNHEY and CDR2 is SMNVEV in the germline V gene (reference sequence). DNA for the CDR3: TGTGCCAGCAAGCCAGACAGGGTGACTAACTATGGCTACACCTTC. Amino acids: CASKPDRVTNYGYTF.

A single count supports this clone. The chain recombines TRBV7-9 with TRBJ2-1; 9 bases are shared with TRBD2. V shed 1 base, J shed 10 bases, and the junction held 11 bases outside the gene matches. CDR3 length equals 16 residues. Germline-derived CDR1 and CDR2 are SEHNR and FQNEAQ (reference sequence). Here the CDR3 reads CASSLGVSGSFGEQFF. Here the CDR3 DNA reads TGTGCCAGCAGCTTAGGGGTTAGCGGGAGCTTCGGGGAGCAGTTCTTC.

V is TRBV5-4 and J is TRBJ2-1; the D is unclear. Germline V gives CDR1 SGHNT, CDR2 YYREEE (reference sequence). V dropped 4 bases and J dropped 1 base, with 9 bases sitting between them. The CDR3 loop spans 14 amino acids. In nucleotides, the CDR3 is TGTGCCAGCAGCCAGGACCCGTCCTACAATGAGCAGTTCTTC. Encoded protein: CASSQDPSYNEQFF.

V and J are TRBV6-1 and TRBJ2-1; D uncertain. The CDR3 spans 12 residues. The V end lost 6 bases, the J end lost 8 bases, and 11 bases lay between the germline ends. The V gene's germline CDR1 is MNHNS and CDR2 SASEGT. The CDR3 region has the DNA TGTGCCAGCAGGGCCTTCATGTATGAGCAGTTCTTC. Amino acid sequence: CASRAFMYEQFF.